Each of the 15 T cell receptor beta chains below was sequenced from the same sample in a study of blood T cell repertoires in COVID-19. Method: immunoSEQ multiplex PCR; TCRdb's copy keeps in-frame clones and lacks some. The sample carries roughly 150,000 clones, roughly 84% recorded once. Source material: peripheral blood. The receptors come from a human donor in a cohort sampled during active COVID-19.

This sequence joins TRBV11-2 and TRBJ2-7; 7 nucleotides agree with TRBD1. J was trimmed by 2 bases and V by 1 base; bases with no gene match: 2. The CDR3 is made up of 14 amino acids. CDR1 and CDR2 (germline): SGHAT, FQNNGV. Written as DNA, the CDR3 is TGTGCCAGCAGCTTAGTTGACAGGGCCTACGAGCAGTACTTC. Its protein is CASSLVDRAYEQYF. Supplemented by reference TRBV11-2 and TRBJ2-7, the full variable domain reads EAGVAQSPRYKIIEKRQSVAFWCNPISGHATLYWYQQILGQGPKLLIQFQNNGVVDDSQLPKDRFSAERLKGVDSTLKIQPAKLEDSAVYLCASSLVDRAYEQYFGPGTRLTVT.

The chain carries TRBV2 and TRBJ2-4; D is perhaps TRBD1 (6 bases). This CDR3 has 15 residues. Germline V gene sequence: CDR1 SNHLY, CDR2 FYNNEI. V lost 6 bases, J lost 2 bases, and 14 bases lay in between. CDR3 DNA sequence: TGTGCCAGCAGGGCCAGGGGACAATCCAAAAACATTCAGTACTTC. Its protein product is CASRARGQSKNIQYF.

The rearrangement joins TRBV9 to TRBJ2-7; the D gene is possibly TRBD1 (6 bases). The V gene's germline CDR1 is SGDLS and CDR2 YYNGEE. This CDR3 spans 15 amino acids. V was pared by 0 bases and J by 5 bases, with 15 bases between. The CDR3, as DNA: TGTGCCAGCAGCGTAGAAGGGGGACAATTCGACGAGCAGTACTTC. Translated: CASSVEGGQFDEQYF.

This rearrangement joins TRBV7-9 to TRBJ2-7, with TRBD2 as a possible D gene (5 bases). The germline CDR1 and CDR2 sequences are SEHNR and FQNEAQ (reference sequence). V lost 8 bases to trimming and J lost 6 bases, with 11 bases between them. CDR3 length: 11 amino acids. The CDR3 loop is CASGRDREQYF. The CDR3 nucleotides are TGTGCCAGCGGCCGGGATCGCGAGCAGTACTTC. The whole variable domain, filled in from reference TRBV7-9 and TRBJ2-7, reads DTGVSQNPRHKITKRGQNVTFRCDPISEHNRLYWYRQTLGQGPEFLTYFQNEAQLEKSRLLSDRFSAERPKGSFSTLEIQRTEQGDSAMYLCASGRDREQYFGPGTRLTVT.

The J gene is TRBJ1-1, the V gene TRBV4-1; D is undetermined. Germline V gene lookup returns CDR1 MGHRA and CDR2 YSYEKL. The V end lost 7 bases, the J end lost 3 bases, and 15 bases lay between the germline ends. The length of the CDR3 is 14 residues. The CDR3 region is CASTFRPEDTEAFF. CDR3 DNA: TGCGCCAGCACCTTCAGGCCGGAAGACACTGAAGCTTTCTTT.

The rearrangement joins TRBV2 to TRBJ2-1, with 7 bases matching TRBD1. Per germline, CDR1 SNHLY and CDR2 FYNNEI. This CDR3 has 13 amino acids. V shed 7 bases, J shed 4 bases, and the junction held 4 bases outside the gene matches. The CDR3 is CASNGDRYNEQFF. The CDR3 DNA follows: TGTGCCAGCAACGGGGACAGATACAATGAGCAGTTCTTC.

This chain joins TRBV19 and TRBJ1-2; TRBD1 matches at 9 bases. The germline CDR1 and CDR2 sequences are LNHDA and SQIVND (reference sequence). V lost 3 bases, J lost 7 bases, and 15 bases stayed unmatched. This CDR3 spans 17 amino acids. The CDR3 DNA follows: TGTGCCAGTAGTATCCCCTTGTCAGCACAGGGGGCAAGTGGCTACACCTTC. The encoded protein is CASSIPLSAQGASGYTF.

V gene TRBV29-1 combines with J gene TRBJ2-2; 7 bases are a match to TRBD1. Looked up from germline, CDR1 is SQVTM and CDR2 is ANQGSEA. CDR3 length: 14 amino acids. The V gene end was trimmed by 7 bases and the J gene end by 2 bases; junction bases not matched to a gene: 7. Here the CDR3 reads CSARQGGNTGELFF. In DNA form, the CDR3 reads TGCAGCGCTCGACAGGGCGGAAACACCGGGGAGCTGTTTTTT.

The rearrangement joins TRBV2 to TRBJ2-5; TRBD2 agrees at 8 bases. The CDR3 totals 14 residues. Per the germline V gene, CDR1 is SNHLY and CDR2 is FYNNEI. The V gene end was trimmed by 6 bases and the J gene end by 4 bases; junction bases not matched to a gene: 7. CDR3 nucleotide sequence: TGTGCCAGCAGAACGGGACTAGTGCGAGAGACCCAGTACTTC. Translated: CASRTGLVRETQYF.

This sequence joins TRBV7-6 and TRBJ2-1; D gene unclear. The germline V gene encodes CDR1 SGHVS and CDR2 FNYEAQ. The V end was cut by 5 bases, the J end by 0 bases, with 11 bases between. There are 15 residues in the CDR3. This CDR3 reads CASSLLADSYNEQFF. DNA of the CDR3: TGTGCCAGCAGCCTTCTCGCGGACTCCTACAATGAGCAGTTCTTC.

The chain has TRBV7-2 and TRBJ2-3; TRBD2 matches at 8 bases. The trim removed 3 bases at V and 1 base at J, leaving 0 bases unmatched. From germline, CDR1 is SGHTA and CDR2 FQGNSA. The CDR3 sequence is 14 residues long. The CDR3 is CASSLTSGTDTQYF. In DNA form, the CDR3 reads TGTGCCAGCAGCTTGACTAGCGGCACAGATACGCAGTATTTT.

This chain uses TRBV5-1 with TRBJ2-6; D is possibly TRBD2 (5 bases). The germline gives CDR1 SGHRS, CDR2 YFSETQ. This CDR3 comprises 15 residues. V gave up 6 bases and J gave up 0 bases, with 10 bases separating them. The CDR3 spells CASTPEGSGANVLTF. The CDR3, as DNA: TGCGCCAGCACCCCCGAGGGCTCTGGGGCCAACGTCCTGACTTTC. The complete variable domain, with remaining parts taken from reference TRBV5-1 and TRBJ2-6, reads KAGVTQTPRYLIKTRGQQVTLSCSPISGHRSVSWYQQTPGQGLQFLFEYFSETQRNKGNFPGRFSGRQFSNSRSEMNVSTLELGDSALYLCASTPEGSGANVLTFGAGSRLTVL.

The V call is TRBV5-6, the J call TRBJ1-2, with TRBD1 as a possible D gene (5 bases). V gave up 0 bases and J gave up 2 bases, with 8 bases separating them. CDR1 and CDR2 (germline): SGHDT, YYEEEE. The CDR3 is 14 amino acids. The CDR3 sequence: CASSLVKGNYGYTF. The CDR3 region has the DNA TGTGCCAGCAGCTTGGTGAAGGGGAACTATGGCTACACCTTC. Filled out from reference TRBV5-6 and TRBJ1-2, the complete variable domain reads DAGVTQSPTHLIKTRGQQVTLRCSPKSGHDTVSWYQQALGQGPQFIFQYYEEEERQRGNFPDRFSGHQFPNYSSELNVNALLLGDSALYLCASSLVKGNYGYTFGSGTRLTVV.

CDR3 nucleotide sequence: TGTGCCAGCAGTTACCGGTCTAATGAAAAACTGTTTTTT. It encodes CASSYRSNEKLFF. V gene TRBV6-6 combines with J gene TRBJ1-4, with no clear D. Germline CDR1 is MNHNY and CDR2 is SVGAGI (reference sequence). The V end was cut by 2 bases, the J end by 3 bases, with 4 bases between. The CDR3 consists of 13 residues.

The gene calls are TRBV4-1 and TRBJ2-1; 9 bases are shared with TRBD1. CDR3 length equals 13 residues. Germline-derived CDR1 and CDR2 are MGHRA and YSYEKL. The J segment lost 15 bases and the V segment lost 4 bases, leaving 10 bases of the junction unmatched. CDR3 in amino acids: CASSREAGQGLFF. CDR3 coding DNA: TGCGCCAGCAGCCGAGAGGCGGGACAGGGACTGTTCTTC.